This is a list of T cell receptor beta chains from one sample in a study of cytomegalovirus exposure and HLA in healthy donors. TCRdb's table, derived via immunoSEQ multiplex PCR, lists solely in-frame clones and lacks some. The data show around 300,000 clones, roughly 90% seen once. The sequenced material came from PBMCs. The receptors derive from a woman aged 18-29 years in good health and CMV-seronegative. The CDR3 runs from the conserved cysteine through the conserved F or W. D genes are given only for firm matches. Where a row states a size, it is once, few, many or the class of an expanded clone; other rows omit it.

D: TRBD1; V: TRBV6-6; size: -; J: TRBJ1-2; CDR3: CASSSQGDYGYTF; DNA: TGTGCCAGCAGTTCACAGGGGGACTATGGCTACACCTTC
D: -; V: TRBV6-5; size: -; J: TRBJ1-2; CDR3: CASSRQGGGYTF; DNA: TGTGCCAGCAGTCGCCAAGGGGGTGGCTACACCTTC
D: -; V: TRBV12-5; size: -; J: TRBJ2-2; CDR3: CASGSGQSGELFF; DNA: TGTGCTAGTGGATCAGGACAGTCCGGGGAGCTGTTTTTT
D: -; V: TRBV1; size: -; J: TRBJ2-5; CDR3: CTSSLGQQETQYF; DNA: TGCACCAGCAGCCTGGGACAGCAAGAGACCCAGTACTTC
D: TRBD2; V: TRBV29-1; size: -; J: TRBJ2-7; CDR3: CSVVPAGGPPEQYF; DNA: TGCAGCGTTGTTCCAGCGGGGGGGCCACCCGAGCAGTACTTC
D: -; V: TRBV10-3; size: -; J: TRBJ1-2; CDR3: CAISGTDIYYGYTF; DNA: TGTGCCATCAGTGGGACAGATATTTACTATGGCTACACCTTC
D: -; V: TRBV5-6; size: -; J: TRBJ2-5; CDR3: CASSWGGAQETQYF; DNA: TGTGCCAGCAGCTGGGGGGGGGCCCAAGAGACCCAGTACTTC
D: TRBD1; V: TRBV6-5; size: -; J: TRBJ2-7; CDR3: CASSSNRGNYEQYF; DNA: TGTGCCAGCAGTTCAAACAGGGGAAACTACGAGCAGTACTTC
D: TRBD1; V: TRBV19; size: -; J: TRBJ1-5; CDR3: CASSPRTGGFNQPQHF; DNA: TGTGCCAGTAGTCCCCGGACAGGGGGCTTCAATCAGCCCCAGCATTTT
D: -; V: TRBV5-1; size: -; J: TRBJ2-1; CDR3: CASSLRPTDSLYNEQFF; DNA: TGCGCCAGCAGCTTGCGGCCGACGGACAGTCTTTACAATGAGCAGTTCTTC
D: -; V: TRBV2; size: -; J: TRBJ1-2; CDR3: CASSDWAAYGYTF; DNA: TGTGCCAGCAGTGACTGGGCAGCCTATGGCTACACCTTC
D: TRBD1; V: TRBV2; size: -; J: TRBJ1-2; CDR3: CASSETGQSNYGYTF; DNA: TGTGCCAGCAGTGAAACGGGACAGTCTAACTATGGCTACACCTTC
D: TRBD1; V: TRBV7-2; size: -; J: TRBJ2-5; CDR3: CASSRLQGPQETQYF; DNA: TGTGCCAGCAGCCGTTTACAGGGGCCCCAAGAGACCCAGTACTTC
D: TRBD1; V: TRBV6-1; size: -; J: TRBJ2-2; CDR3: CASTIGQGTGELFF; DNA: TGTGCCAGCACCATTGGACAGGGCACCGGGGAGCTGTTTTTT
D: -; V: TRBV9; size: -; J: TRBJ1-4; CDR3: CASSVGAGSYGELFF; DNA: TGTGCCAGCAGCGTAGGGGCAGGGTCTTATGGGGAACTGTTTTTT
D: TRBD1; V: TRBV4-1; size: -; J: TRBJ1-1; CDR3: CASSRGQAEAFF; DNA: TGCGCCAGCAGCCGGGGACAGGCTGAAGCTTTCTTT
D: TRBD2; V: TRBV5-1; size: few; J: TRBJ2-7; CDR3: CASSFGRPPGRDEQYF; DNA: TGCGCCAGCAGCTTCGGGCGGCCCCCAGGGAGGGACGAGCAGTACTTC
D: -; V: TRBV10-2; size: -; J: TRBJ1-6; CDR3: CASSELARLNSPLHF; DNA: TGCGCCAGCAGTGAGCTAGCCCGCTTGAATTCACCCCTCCACTTT
D: TRBD2; V: TRBV29-1; size: -; J: TRBJ2-1; CDR3: CSVVWLAGVNEQFF; DNA: TGCAGCGTTGTTTGGCTAGCGGGTGTCAATGAGCAGTTCTTC
D: -; V: TRBV15; size: -; J: TRBJ2-1; CDR3: CATSRGGDFGDNEQFF; DNA: TGTGCCACCAGCAGAGGGGGGGACTTTGGGGACAATGAGCAGTTCTTC
D: TRBD1; V: TRBV6-6; size: -; J: TRBJ1-4; CDR3: CASSGTGEKLFF; DNA: TGTGCCAGCAGTGGGACAGGTGAAAAACTGTTTTTT
D: -; V: TRBV5-1; size: -; J: TRBJ2-2; CDR3: CASSSPRQRNTGELFF; DNA: TGCGCCAGCAGTTCCCCAAGACAGCGGAACACCGGGGAGCTGTTTTTT
D: -; V: TRBV7-8; size: -; J: TRBJ2-7; CDR3: CASSRTRDYEQYF; DNA: TGTGCCAGCAGTCGCACGAGGGACTACGAGCAGTACTTC
D: -; V: TRBV6-4; size: -; J: TRBJ2-6; CDR3: CASSEASGANVLTF; DNA: TGTGCCAGCAGTGAAGCCTCTGGGGCCAACGTCCTGACTTTC
D: -; V: TRBV2; size: -; J: TRBJ1-4; CDR3: CASRGSASEKLFF; DNA: TGTGCCAGCAGGGGGAGCGCTTCTGAAAAACTGTTTTTT
D: -; V: TRBV5-5; size: once; J: TRBJ1-1; CDR3: CASSFGQTNTEAFF; DNA: TGTGCCAGCAGCTTCGGACAGACCAACACTGAAGCTTTCTTT
D: TRBD1; V: TRBV2; size: -; J: TRBJ1-1; CDR3: CASNTGQPGNAEAFF; DNA: TGTGCCAGCAACACGGGACAGCCTGGGAACGCTGAAGCTTTCTTT
D: -; V: TRBV5-6; size: few; J: TRBJ1-4; CDR3: CASSLGTREKLFF; DNA: TGTGCCAGCAGCTTGGGGACTCGTGAAAAACTGTTTTTT
D: TRBD1; V: TRBV27; size: once; J: TRBJ2-7; CDR3: CASSLGQGFGYEQYF; DNA: TGTGCCAGCAGTCTCGGACAGGGATTTGGCTACGAGCAGTACTTC
D: -; V: TRBV2; size: -; J: TRBJ2-3; CDR3: CASSEMAVGTDTQYF; DNA: TGTGCCAGCAGTGAAATGGCTGTTGGCACAGATACGCAGTATTTT
D: -; V: TRBV5-1; size: -; J: TRBJ2-7; CDR3: CASSPPAASSYEQYF; DNA: TGCGCCAGTTCTCCTCCGGCAGCGAGCTCCTACGAGCAGTACTTC
D: TRBD1; V: TRBV18; size: -; J: TRBJ1-2; CDR3: CASSPPGQGYGYTF; DNA: TGTGCCAGCTCACCACCGGGACAGGGATATGGCTACACCTTC
D: TRBD1; V: TRBV12-5; size: -; J: TRBJ2-7; CDR3: CASGSRQGAGEQYF; DNA: TGTGCTAGTGGTTCCCGACAGGGCGCAGGCGAGCAGTACTTC
D: -; V: TRBV5-1; size: -; J: TRBJ2-1; CDR3: CASSLRDTAFGEQFF; DNA: TGCGCCAGCAGCTTGCGGGACACGGCATTTGGAGAGCAGTTCTTC
D: -; V: TRBV4-1; size: -; J: TRBJ2-7; CDR3: CASSQTTPGGPSSYEQYF; DNA: TGCGCCAGCAGCCAAACCACTCCCGGGGGGCCGAGCTCCTACGAGCAGTACTTC
D: TRBD2; V: TRBV9; size: -; J: TRBJ2-1; CDR3: CASSVAGTGGPNEQFF; DNA: TGTGCCAGCAGCGTAGCGGGGACGGGGGGGCCGAATGAGCAGTTCTTC